A single sample is the source of the 20 T cell receptor beta chains below, sequenced in a study of beta chain features in type 1 diabetes (dated by TCRdb to between 2018 and 2020). Receptors were amplified or captured by the immunoSEQ multiplex PCR assay. The entire isolated RNA was reverse transcribed using the High Capacity cDNA Reverse Transcription Kit, and thus expressed TCRB transcripts were sequenced. TCRdb's version of the immuneACCESS table is confined to in-frame rearrangements and falls short of the full clone set. An unresolved V gene accounts for under half of the shortfall where checked; the remainder is of unknown origin. The sample table records 810,000 or so clones; about a sixth of these occur just once. Jointly, the top ten make up roughly 0.025% of the sample. Sequenced sample: naive CD4+ T cells from blood. The sample's cell subset or site label, decoded: true naive CD4+ T cells. All receptors come from a woman between 18 and 29 years old in good health.

This clone has more than one count but fewer than ten. The V call is TRBV18, the J call TRBJ2-7; perhaps TRBD2 as D (5 bases). V was cut by 2 bases and J by 5 bases, with 13 bases left in between. There are 14 residues in the CDR3. Germline V gene sequence: CDR1 KGHSH, CDR2 LQKENI. CDR3 bases: TGTGCCAGCTCACCAAAGTCTAGCCCAGACGAGCAGTACTTC. This translates into CASSPKSSPDEQYF.

This chain uses TRBV7-8 with TRBJ2-7; no reliable D call. Germline CDR1 reads SGHVS; CDR2 reads FQNEAQ. CDR3 length: 16 amino acids. The germline V and J ends were trimmed by 2 bases and 2 bases, with 16 bases remaining between them. CDR3 residues: CASSLREFAGTYEQYF. In nucleotides, the CDR3 is TGTGCCAGCAGCTTACGAGAGTTCGCAGGTACCTACGAGCAGTACTTC.

The genes are TRBV28 and TRBJ1-5; 9 bases line up with TRBD1. Trimming cost V 7 bases and J 2 bases; bases outside gene matches: 6. CDR3 length: 15 residues. The germline gives CDR1 MDHEN, CDR2 SYDVKM. Here the CDR3 reads CASKIRTGGNQPQHF. In DNA form, the CDR3 reads TGTGCCAGCAAAATAAGGACAGGGGGCAATCAGCCCCAGCATTTT.

This clone came up a few times. The chain carries TRBV9 and TRBJ1-1, with D possibly TRBD1 on 6 matching bases. The germline gives CDR1 SGDLS, CDR2 YYNGEE. The CDR3 extends over 15 amino acids. Trimming shortened V by 3 bases and J by 0 bases, and 12 bases separated the two germline ends. CDR3 in amino acids: CASSANSGVNTEAFF. CDR3 DNA sequence: TGTGCCAGCAGCGCTAATTCAGGGGTGAACACTGAAGCTTTCTTT.

This clone has just a few counts. The chain joins TRBV20-1 to TRBJ2-3; D is undetermined. The CDR3 spans 11 residues. Trimming shortened V by 4 bases and J by 6 bases, and 8 bases separated the two germline ends. CDR1 is DFQATT and CDR2 is SNEGSKA in the germline V gene (reference sequence). CDR3 nucleotides: TGCAGTGCTAATGGCTGGGATACGCAGTATTTT. Protein product: CSANGWDTQYF.

This clone was seen a few times. V gene TRBV5-4 combines with J gene TRBJ2-1; TRBD1 aligns across 7 bases. V shed 0 bases, J shed 4 bases, and the junction held 7 bases outside the gene matches. Per germline, CDR1 SGHNT and CDR2 YYREEE (reference sequence). The length of the CDR3 is 16 residues. CDR3 bases: TGTGCCAGCAGCTTGGTTTGGGACAGCTTGTACAATGAGCAGTTCTTC. Translation: CASSLVWDSLYNEQFF.

This clone was observed a handful of times. The chain couples TRBV9 to TRBJ2-3; a weak D match, TRBD2 (6 bases). The germline V and J ends were trimmed by 0 bases and 7 bases, with 15 bases remaining between them. Germline loops: CDR1 SGDLS, CDR2 YYNGEE. The CDR3 consists of 15 residues. This chain's CDR3 is CASSVVGGHQNTQYF. As DNA, the CDR3 is TGTGCCAGCAGCGTAGTGGGAGGCCACCAGAATACGCAGTATTTT.

Only a few counts were recorded for this clone. The V and J genes are TRBV7-9 and TRBJ1-1; D uncertain. The CDR3 loop spans 11 amino acids. The V and J ends lost 3 bases and 8 bases respectively, with 7 bases between them. CDR1 is SEHNR and CDR2 is FQNEAQ in the germline V gene (reference sequence). CDR3 region: CASSFTEEAFF. The CDR3 region has the DNA TGTGCCAGCAGCTTTACAGAGGAAGCTTTCTTT.

The chain couples TRBV5-1 to TRBJ2-1; D might be TRBD1 (5 bases). Germline assignment: CDR1 SGHRS and CDR2 YFSETQ. The CDR3 has 17 residues. V lost 4 bases and J lost 3, with 20 bases in between. CDR3 DNA: TGCGCCAGCAGCGGAATAAGGGGTCTTGCCCTCTACAATGAGCAGTTCTTC. Its translation is CASSGIRGLALYNEQFF. The full variable domain, rest sourced from reference TRBV5-1 and TRBJ2-1, is KAGVTQTPRYLIKTRGQQVTLSCSPISGHRSVSWYQQTPGQGLQFLFEYFSETQRNKGNFPGRFSGRQFSNSRSEMNVSTLELGDSALYLCASSGIRGLALYNEQFFGPGTRLTVL.

A few counts support this clone. This chain uses TRBV6-6 with TRBJ2-2; D uncertain. There are 15 residues in the CDR3. V was pared by 2 bases and J by 1 base, with 8 bases between. Germline V CDR1 and CDR2: MNHNY, SVGAGI (reference sequence). CDR3 DNA sequence: TGTGCCAGCAGTTACGGCATTTGGAACACCGGGGAGCTGTTTTTT. Protein product: CASSYGIWNTGELFF.

This clone came up a few times. Its ends do not fully match the called genes, so a read error is possible. CDR3 residues: CASSEAGTGTHQPQHF. CDR3 in DNA: TGTGCCAGCAGCGAAGCCGGGACAGGGACCCATCAGCCCCAGCATTTT. The chain joins TRBV2 to TRBJ1-5; 9 bases match TRBD1. The germline V gene encodes CDR1 SNHLY and CDR2 FYNNEI. The CDR3 is made up of 16 amino acids.

J is TRBJ2-2 and V is TRBV5-1; D unresolved. The CDR3 length is 14 residues. Looked up from germline, CDR1 is SGHRS and CDR2 is YFSETQ. Trimming removed 7 bases from V and 1 base from J, with 11 bases in between. CDR3 sequence: CASRVYVNTGELFF. CDR3 nucleotides: TGCGCCAGCCGGGTTTACGTGAACACCGGGGAGCTGTTTTTT.

The rearrangement uses TRBV7-2 and TRBJ1-5; D ambiguous. The CDR3 covers 15 residues. V was trimmed by 4 bases and J by 1 base, leaving 11 bases between them. Germline CDR1 and CDR2: SGHTA and FQGNSA. CDR3 amino acids: CASSSFDRSNQPQHF. The DNA of the CDR3 is TGTGCCAGCAGCTCGTTCGATCGGAGCAATCAGCCCCAGCATTTT.

The chain is built from TRBV2 and TRBJ2-1; TRBD1 might be the D (6 bases). V lost 3 bases, J lost 7 bases, and 16 bases lay in between. This CDR3 is built from 15 residues. Germline V gives CDR1 SNHLY, CDR2 FYNNEI. This chain's CDR3 is CASSDSAGAVNEQFF. CDR3 sequence (DNA): TGTGCCAGCAGTGATTCGGCAGGGGCAGTGAATGAGCAGTTCTTC.

J is TRBJ2-5 and V is TRBV11-2, with D maybe TRBD1 (5 bases). CDR1 SGHAT and CDR2 FQNNGV come from the germline V gene. Trimming left V 3 bases short and J 1 base short, with 6 bases between. This CDR3 has 13 residues. DNA for the CDR3: TGTGCCAGCAGCTTGACAGTCCAAGAGACCCAGTACTTC. This codes for CASSLTVQETQYF. The full variable domain, in which reference TRBV11-2 and TRBJ2-5 provide the parts outside the CDR3, is EAGVAQSPRYKIIEKRQSVAFWCNPISGHATLYWYQQILGQGPKLLIQFQNNGVVDDSQLPKDRFSAERLKGVDSTLKIQPAKLEDSAVYLCASSLTVQETQYFGPGTRLLVL.

This clone turned up a few times. The chain employs TRBV18 and TRBJ2-5; TRBD1 matches 9 bases. Germline CDR1 and CDR2: KGHSH and LQKENI. With 2 bases clipped from V and 1 base from J, the junction kept 2 bases outside the gene matches. There are 15 residues in the CDR3. CDR3 amino acids: CASSPMTGGQETQYF. Written as DNA, the CDR3 is TGTGCCAGCTCACCAATGACAGGGGGCCAAGAGACCCAGTACTTC.

V gene TRBV4-2 combines with J gene TRBJ2-3, with no clear D. V lost 0 bases and J lost 0, with 10 bases in between. The CDR3 contains 16 residues. Germline values: CDR1 LGHNA, CDR2 YNFKEQ. CDR3 nucleotide sequence: TGTGCCAGCAGCCAAGACTACCCTACTAGCACAGATACGCAGTATTTT. Translated: CASSQDYPTSTDTQYF.

This clone turned up a few times. The chain employs TRBV6-5 and TRBJ2-1; D not resolved. Per germline, CDR1 MNHEY and CDR2 SVGAGI. The CDR3 length is 12 residues. V was clipped by 7 bases and J by 8 bases, with 12 bases between them. The CDR3 protein is CASTNRADEQFF. The CDR3 DNA is TGTGCCAGCACCAACCGGGCGGATGAGCAGTTCTTC.

In this sample, this clone turned up a few times. The chain joins TRBV7-2 to TRBJ2-5; 8 nucleotides match TRBD1. Germline CDR1 is SGHTA and CDR2 is FQGNSA. The CDR3 runs 16 residues. V shed 5 bases and J 0 bases; nucleotides not matched to a gene: 8. CDR3 nucleotide sequence: TGTGCCAGCAGCCGGAGACAGGGGCGGTACCAAGAGACCCAGTACTTC. It specifies CASSRRQGRYQETQYF.

This clone was seen ten or more times. Its ends do not fully match the called genes, so a read error is possible. This chain connects TRBV10-3 to TRBJ2-1, with D hard to call. This CDR3 region has 13 residues. CDR1 is ENHRY, CDR2 SYGVKD, per germline. As DNA, the CDR3 is TGTGCCGTCAGAGGAAGCTCCTACAATGAGCAGTTCTTC. It encodes CAVRGSSYNEQFF.